The 10 T cell receptor beta chains in this list originate from one sample, sequenced in a study of blood T cell repertoires in COVID-19. Profiling relied on immunoSEQ multiplex PCR, and the TCRdb table lists in-frame clones only, not all of them. This table has fewer than 300,000 clones, more than 85% appearing once. The sequencing input was peripheral blood. The receptors originated from a woman younger than 45 with COVID-19, enrolled during active disease.

The rearrangement uses TRBV11-3 and TRBJ1-1, with TRBD1 identical over 9 bases. After removal of 5 bases from V and 2 bases from J, the junction contained 6 bases not matched to a gene. CDR1 is SGHNT and CDR2 is YENEEA in the germline V gene. This CDR3 region has 15 residues. The CDR3: CASSKGQGRNTEAFF. CDR3 sequence (DNA): TGTGCCAGCAGCAAAGGACAGGGGAGAAACACTGAAGCTTTCTTT.

V usage is TRBV6-5 and J usage is TRBJ2-3, with 10 bases fitting TRBD2. Germline V lookup: CDR1 MNHEY, CDR2 SVGAGI. V trimming: 5 bases; J trimming: 3 bases; junction bases outside the gene matches: 2. This CDR3 contains 14 residues. In DNA form, the CDR3 reads TGTGCCAGCAGTCCGGGACTAGCGACAGATACGCAGTATTTT. Its protein product is CASSPGLATDTQYF.

This sequence joins TRBV5-1 and TRBJ1-2; D call uncertain. This CDR3 spans 13 amino acids. V dropped 1 base and J dropped 0 bases, with 4 bases sitting between them. Germline CDR1 is SGHRS and CDR2 is YFSETQ. The CDR3 reads CASSLSANYGYTF. The CDR3 DNA reads TGCGCCAGCAGCTTGTCTGCTAACTATGGCTACACCTTC.

The V and J genes are TRBV12-5 and TRBJ2-3; D is perhaps TRBD1 (6 bases). The CDR3 is made up of 18 amino acids. Germline lookup yields CDR1 LGHNT and CDR2 FRNRAP. The V gene lost 0 bases and the J gene lost 2 bases, with 18 bases spanning the gap. CDR3 sequence reads: CASGLVLIPGAYTDTQYF. CDR3 nucleotides: TGTGCTAGTGGTTTGGTACTAATCCCAGGGGCCTACACAGATACGCAGTATTTT.

The V and J genes are TRBV28 and TRBJ2-7; D ambiguous. The CDR3 runs 11 residues. Per the germline V gene, CDR1 is MDHEN and CDR2 is SYDVKM. Deletions cut 5 bases from V and 4 bases from J, with 6 bases between. The CDR3 nucleotides read TGTGCCAGCAGTCCTCTTTACGAGCAGTACTTC. Translation gives CASSPLYEQYF. Variable domain in full (rest from reference TRBV28 and TRBJ2-7): DVKVTQSSRYLVKRTGEKVFLECVQDMDHENMFWYRQDPGLGLRLIYFSYDVKMKEKGDIPEGYSVSREKKERFSLILESASTNQTSMYLCASSPLYEQYFGPGTRLTVT.

The chain is built from TRBV2 and TRBJ2-2, with D uncertain. CDR3 size: 14 residues. CDR1 is SNHLY and CDR2 is FYNNEI in the germline V gene. Deletions cut 4 bases from V and 4 bases from J, with 10 bases between. This CDR3 reads CASSVEQSTGELFF. The CDR3 DNA sequence: TGTGCCAGCAGTGTGGAACAGTCCACCGGGGAGCTGTTTTTT.

CDR3 sequence reads: CASSVGGTGVLNTIYF. CDR3 coding DNA: TGCGCCAGCAGCGTTGGTGGGACAGGGGTTTTAAACACCATATATTTT. The chain employs TRBV5-1 and TRBJ1-3; 10 bases fit TRBD1. The CDR3 has 16 residues. Germline CDR1 is SGHRS and CDR2 is YFSETQ. Unmatched junction bases numbered 10, after V lost 4 bases and J lost 6 bases. Looking up the rest from reference TRBV5-1 and TRBJ1-3 gives the full variable domain: KAGVTQTPRYLIKTRGQQVTLSCSPISGHRSVSWYQQTPGQGLQFLFEYFSETQRNKGNFPGRFSGRQFSNSRSEMNVSTLELGDSALYLCASSVGGTGVLNTIYFGEGSWLTVV.

The V call is TRBV2, the J call TRBJ1-4, with 7 bases matching TRBD1. Germline assignment: CDR1 SNHLY and CDR2 FYNNEI. The ends lost 8 bases at V and 14 bases at J; junction bases unmatched: 5. The CDR3 contains 10 residues. CDR3 in amino acids: CASRGGTLFF. The CDR3, as DNA: TGTGCCAGCCGAGGGGGCACCCTGTTTTTT.

In DNA form, the CDR3 reads TGCAGCGGAGCTGGGGGCCCTAATCAGCCCCAGCATTTT. Its translation: CSGAGGPNQPQHF. The V gene is TRBV29-1, the J gene TRBJ1-5; D may be TRBD1 (6 bases). With 7 bases removed from V and 4 bases from J, the gap between germline ends came to 14 bases. Germline loops: CDR1 SQVTM, CDR2 ANQGSEA. This CDR3 region has 13 residues.

The chain employs TRBV5-1 and TRBJ1-2; D not certain. The CDR3 length is 12 residues. V lost 1 base and J 6 bases, leaving 7 bases between the germline ends. CDR1 is SGHRS, CDR2 YFSETQ, per germline. This CDR3 reads CASSLFGDGYTF. CDR3 in DNA: TGCGCCAGCAGCTTGTTCGGGGATGGCTACACCTTC.